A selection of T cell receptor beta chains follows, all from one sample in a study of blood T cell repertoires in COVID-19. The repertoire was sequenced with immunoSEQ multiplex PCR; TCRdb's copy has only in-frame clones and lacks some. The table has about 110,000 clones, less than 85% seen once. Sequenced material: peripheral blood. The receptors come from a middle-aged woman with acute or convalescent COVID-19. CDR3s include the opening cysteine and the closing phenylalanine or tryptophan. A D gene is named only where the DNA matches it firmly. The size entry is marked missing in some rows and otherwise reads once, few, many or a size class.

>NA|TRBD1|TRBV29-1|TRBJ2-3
CSVAGTGADTQYF
TGCAGCGTTGCCGGGACAGGGGCAGATACGCAGTATTTT
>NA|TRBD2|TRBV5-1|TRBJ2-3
CASKARGGSSDTQYF
TGCGCCAGCAAGGCCCGGGGGGGCAGTTCAGATACGCAGTATTTT
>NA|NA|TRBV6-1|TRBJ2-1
CASSESDGGFVNEQFF
TGTGCCAGCAGTGAATCCGACGGGGGTTTCGTCAATGAGCAGTTCTTC
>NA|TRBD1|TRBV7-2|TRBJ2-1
CASSLARDRGSNEQFF
TGTGCCAGCAGCTTAGCCAGGGACAGGGGGTCCAATGAGCAGTTCTTC
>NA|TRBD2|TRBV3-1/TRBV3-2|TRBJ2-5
CASSLGTSGVETQYF
TGTGCCAGCAGCCTCGGGACTAGCGGGGTGGAGACCCAGTACTTC
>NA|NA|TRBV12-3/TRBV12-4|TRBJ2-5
CASTVNRGTQYF
TGTGCCAGCACCGTAAATAGGGGAACCCAGTACTTC
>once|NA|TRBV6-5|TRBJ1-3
CASSYNSGVNTIYF
TGTGCCAGCAGTTACAACAGCGGTGTTAACACCATATATTTT
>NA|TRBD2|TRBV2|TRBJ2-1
CASSEQRGSYNEQFF
TGTGCCAGCAGTGAACAGCGGGGCTCCTACAATGAGCAGTTCTTC
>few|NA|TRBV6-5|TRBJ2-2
CASSRGGELFF
TGTGCCAGCAGCCGAGGGGGGGAGCTGTTTTTT
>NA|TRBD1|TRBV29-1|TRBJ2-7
CSVSNRGRVDEQYF
TGCAGCGTTTCTAACAGGGGTCGGGTTGACGAGCAGTACTTC
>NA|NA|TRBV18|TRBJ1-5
CASSPGGMSSNQPQHF
TGTGCCAGCTCACCCGGGGGAATGTCCAGCAATCAGCCCCAGCATTTT
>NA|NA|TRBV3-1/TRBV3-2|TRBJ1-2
CASSQDLVAAYGYTF
TGTGCCAGCAGCCAAGATCTTGTTGCGGCCTATGGCTACACCTTC
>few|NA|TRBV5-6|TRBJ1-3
CASSLRALTGSGNTIYF
TGTGCCAGCAGCCTGCGTGCCCTTACCGGGTCTGGAAACACCATATATTTT
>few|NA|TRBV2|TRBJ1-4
CASHQDFGEKLFF
TGTGCCAGCCACCAGGATTTCGGTGAAAAACTGTTTTTT
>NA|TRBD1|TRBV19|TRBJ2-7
CASRPGQAYEQYF
TGTGCCAGTAGGCCGGGACAGGCCTACGAGCAGTACTTC
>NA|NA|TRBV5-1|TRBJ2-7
CASSLDRYEQYF
TGCGCCAGCAGCTTAGACAGGTACGAGCAGTACTTC
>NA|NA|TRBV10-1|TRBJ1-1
CASSESGGEGARNTEAFF
TGCGCCAGCAGTGAGTCGGGCGGGGAAGGGGCTAGGAACACTGAAGCTTTCTTT
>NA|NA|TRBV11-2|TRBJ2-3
CASSFGGGIDTQYF
TGTGCCAGCAGCTTCGGAGGAGGAATAGATACGCAGTATTTT
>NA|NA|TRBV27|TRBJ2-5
CASSVGDDQETQYF
TGTGCCAGCAGTGTCGGGGATGACCAAGAGACCCAGTACTTC
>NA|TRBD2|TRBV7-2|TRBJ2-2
CASSSHRGGGDANTGELFF
TGTGCCAGCAGCTCGCACCGGGGGGGCGGGGACGCGAACACCGGGGAGCTGTTTTTT
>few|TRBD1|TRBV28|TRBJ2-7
CASISPGQGTYEQYF
TGTGCCAGCATCTCTCCGGGACAGGGTACCTACGAGCAGTACTTC
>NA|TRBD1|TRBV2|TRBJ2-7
CASSVNRGDYEQYF
TGTGCCAGCAGTGTTAACAGGGGAGACTACGAGCAGTACTTC
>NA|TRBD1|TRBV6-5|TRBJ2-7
CASSYRTGHYEQYF
TGTGCCAGCAGTTACAGGACAGGCCACTACGAGCAGTACTTC
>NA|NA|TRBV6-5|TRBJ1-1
CASSYLDRGNTEAFF
TGTGCCAGCAGTTACCTGGACAGAGGGAACACTGAAGCTTTCTTT
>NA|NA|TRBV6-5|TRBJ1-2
CASSSTPRVGYTF
TGTGCCAGCAGTTCCACCCCCAGGGTTGGCTACACCTTC
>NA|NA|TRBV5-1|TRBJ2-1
CASSLGADYNEQFF
TGCGCCAGCAGCTTGGGGGCAGATTACAATGAGCAGTTCTTC
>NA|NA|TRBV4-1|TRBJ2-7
CASSQAWDTLEQYF
TGCGCCAGCAGCCAAGCTTGGGACACCCTCGAGCAGTACTTC
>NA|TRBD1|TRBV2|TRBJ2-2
CASSEQGAPVTGELFF
TGTGCCAGCAGTGAACAGGGGGCGCCGGTCACCGGGGAGCTGTTTTTT
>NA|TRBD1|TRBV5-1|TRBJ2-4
CASSLERLGQGSPFF
TGCGCCAGCAGCTTGGAGCGTTTGGGACAGGGGTCCCCGTTTTTC
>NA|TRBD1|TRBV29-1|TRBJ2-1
CSGGTGDIEQFF
TGCAGCGGGGGGACAGGGGATATTGAGCAGTTCTTC
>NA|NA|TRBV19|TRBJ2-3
CASSIGRLRPTDTQYF
TGTGCCAGTAGTATCGGGAGACTAAGGCCCACAGATACGCAGTATTTT
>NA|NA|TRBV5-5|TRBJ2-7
CASSLASTYEQYF
TGTGCCAGCAGCTTGGCCAGTACCTACGAGCAGTACTTC
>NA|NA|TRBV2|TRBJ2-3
CASRGTGIGTQYF
TGTGCCAGCAGAGGCACCGGGATCGGTACGCAGTATTTT
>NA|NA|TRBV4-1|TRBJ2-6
CASSPGTPHSGANVLTF
TGCGCCAGCAGCCCCGGGACACCACACTCTGGGGCCAACGTCCTGACTTTC